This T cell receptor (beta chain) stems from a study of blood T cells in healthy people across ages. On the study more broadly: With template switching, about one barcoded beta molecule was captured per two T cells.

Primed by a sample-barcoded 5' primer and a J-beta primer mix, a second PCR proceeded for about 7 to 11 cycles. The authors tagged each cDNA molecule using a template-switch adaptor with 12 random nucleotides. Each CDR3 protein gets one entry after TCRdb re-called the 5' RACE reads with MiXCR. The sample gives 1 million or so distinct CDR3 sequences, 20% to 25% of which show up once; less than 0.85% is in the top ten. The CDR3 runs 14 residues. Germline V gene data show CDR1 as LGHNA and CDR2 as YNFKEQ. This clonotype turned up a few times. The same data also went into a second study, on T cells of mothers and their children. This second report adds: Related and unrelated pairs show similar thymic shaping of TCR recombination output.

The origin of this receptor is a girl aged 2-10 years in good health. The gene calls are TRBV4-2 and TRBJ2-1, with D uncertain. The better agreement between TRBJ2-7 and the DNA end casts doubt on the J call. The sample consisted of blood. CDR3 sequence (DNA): TGTGCCAGCAGCCAAGAAGAAGCCTCCTACGAGCAGTACTTC. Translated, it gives CASSQEEASYEQYF.